The sequence of this T cell receptor (beta chain) was determined in a study of blood T cell repertoires in COVID-19. This table comes from immunoSEQ multiplex PCR, and its TCRdb copy is limited to in-frame clones, with some not included. The repertoire holds fewer than 350,000 clones, around 86% seen once, with 2.5% to 3% in the top ten. CDR1 is LNHDA and CDR2 is SQIVND in the germline V gene (reference sequence). With 3 bases removed from V and 7 bases from J, the gap between germline ends came to 10 bases. The CDR3 length is 14 residues. The V call is TRBV19, the J call TRBJ1-6; TRBD1 might be the D (5 bases). The sequence derives from an older woman with active or convalescent COVID-19. The sequencing sample was made of peripheral blood. The CDR3 is CASSIWGENSPLHF. The CDR3 coding sequence is TGTGCCAGTAGTATCTGGGGGGAAAATTCACCCCTCCACTTT.